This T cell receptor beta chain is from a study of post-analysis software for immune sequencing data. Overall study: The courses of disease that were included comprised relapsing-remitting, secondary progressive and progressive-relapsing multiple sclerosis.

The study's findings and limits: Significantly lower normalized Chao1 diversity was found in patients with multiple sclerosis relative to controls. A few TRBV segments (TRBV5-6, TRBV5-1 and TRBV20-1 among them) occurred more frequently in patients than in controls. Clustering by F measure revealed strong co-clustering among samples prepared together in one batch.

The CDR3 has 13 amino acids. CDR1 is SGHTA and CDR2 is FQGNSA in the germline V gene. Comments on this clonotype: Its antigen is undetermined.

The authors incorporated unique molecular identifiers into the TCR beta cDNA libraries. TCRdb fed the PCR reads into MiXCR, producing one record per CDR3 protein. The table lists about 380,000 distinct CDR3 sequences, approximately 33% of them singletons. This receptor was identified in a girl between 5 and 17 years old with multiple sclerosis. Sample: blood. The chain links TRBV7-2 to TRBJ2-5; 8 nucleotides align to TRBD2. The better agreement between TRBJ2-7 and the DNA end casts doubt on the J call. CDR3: CASSYGGAHEQYF. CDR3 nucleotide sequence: TGTGCCAGCAGCTACGGGGGGGCCCACGAGCAGTACTTC.